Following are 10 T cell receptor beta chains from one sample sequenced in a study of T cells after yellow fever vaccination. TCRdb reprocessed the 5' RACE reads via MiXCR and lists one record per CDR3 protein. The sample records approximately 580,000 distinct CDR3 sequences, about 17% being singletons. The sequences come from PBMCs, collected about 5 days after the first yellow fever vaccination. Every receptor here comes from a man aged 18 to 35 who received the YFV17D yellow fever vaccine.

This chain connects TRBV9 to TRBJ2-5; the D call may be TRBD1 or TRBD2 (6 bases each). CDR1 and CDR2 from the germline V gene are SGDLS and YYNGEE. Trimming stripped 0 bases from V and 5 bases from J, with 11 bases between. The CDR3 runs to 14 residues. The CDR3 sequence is CASSVGGAGETQYF. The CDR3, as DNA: TGTGCCAGCAGCGTAGGGGGGGCCGGGGAGACCCAGTACTTC.

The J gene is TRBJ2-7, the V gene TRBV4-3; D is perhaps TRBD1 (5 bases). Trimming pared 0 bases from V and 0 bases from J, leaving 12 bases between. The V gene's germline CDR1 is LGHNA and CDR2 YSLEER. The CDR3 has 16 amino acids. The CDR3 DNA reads TGCGCCAGCAGCCAAGATCTGCGACAGAGCTCCTACGAGCAGTACTTC. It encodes CASSQDLRQSSYEQYF.

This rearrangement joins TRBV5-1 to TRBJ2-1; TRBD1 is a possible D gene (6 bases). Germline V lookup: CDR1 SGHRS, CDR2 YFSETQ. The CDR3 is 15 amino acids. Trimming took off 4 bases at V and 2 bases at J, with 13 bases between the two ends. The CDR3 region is CASSLQGTTYNEQFF. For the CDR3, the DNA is TGCGCCAGCAGCCTTCAGGGGACCACCTACAATGAGCAGTTCTTC.

CDR3: CASSLLSPPDTQYF. DNA of the CDR3: TGTGCCAGCAGCTTACTTAGTCCGCCGGATACGCAGTATTTT. The chain combines TRBV7-3 with TRBJ2-3; D is unclear. Trimming cost V 2 bases and J 6 bases, with 12 bases left between them. The germline CDR1 and CDR2 sequences are SGHTA and FQGTGA. The CDR3 is 14 amino acids.

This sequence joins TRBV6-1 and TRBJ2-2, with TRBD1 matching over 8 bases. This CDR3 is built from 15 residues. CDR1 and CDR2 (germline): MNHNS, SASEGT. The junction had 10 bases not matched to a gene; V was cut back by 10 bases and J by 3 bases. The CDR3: CATERGQVDTGELFF. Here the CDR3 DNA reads TGTGCCACCGAAAGGGGACAGGTGGACACCGGGGAGCTGTTTTTT.

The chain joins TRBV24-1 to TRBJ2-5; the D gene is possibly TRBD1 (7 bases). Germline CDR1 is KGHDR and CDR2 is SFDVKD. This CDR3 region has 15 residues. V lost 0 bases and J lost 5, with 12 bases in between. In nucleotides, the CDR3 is TGTGCCACCAGTGATTTGCGGGACAGCGGGGAGACCCAGTACTTC. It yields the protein CATSDLRDSGETQYF.

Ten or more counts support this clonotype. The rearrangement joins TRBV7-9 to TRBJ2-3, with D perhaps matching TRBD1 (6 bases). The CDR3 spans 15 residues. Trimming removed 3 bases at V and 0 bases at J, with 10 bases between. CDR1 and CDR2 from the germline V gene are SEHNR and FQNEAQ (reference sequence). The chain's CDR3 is CASSFQGLSTDTQYF. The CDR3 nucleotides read TGTGCCAGCAGCTTCCAGGGGCTTAGCACAGATACGCAGTATTTT. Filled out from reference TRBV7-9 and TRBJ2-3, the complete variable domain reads DTGVSQNPRHKITKRGQNVTFRCDPISEHNRLYWYRQTLGQGPEFLTYFQNEAQLEKSRLLSDRFSAERPKGSFSTLEIQRTEQGDSAMYLCASSFQGLSTDTQYFGPGTRLTVL.

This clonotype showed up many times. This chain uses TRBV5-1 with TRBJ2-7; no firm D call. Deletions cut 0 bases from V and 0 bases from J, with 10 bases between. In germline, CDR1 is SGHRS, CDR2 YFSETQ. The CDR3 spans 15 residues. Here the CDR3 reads CASSLDRQLSYEQYF. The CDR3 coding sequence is TGCGCCAGCAGCTTGGATAGGCAGCTCTCCTACGAGCAGTACTTC.

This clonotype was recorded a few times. The CDR3 here is CASSGRRGEITGANVLTF. CDR3 DNA: TGTGCCAGCAGCGGACGCCGGGGGGAAATAACTGGGGCCAACGTCCTGACTTTC. The V and J genes are TRBV9 and TRBJ2-6; 7 nucleotides line up with TRBD2. The trim removed 3 bases at V and 2 bases at J, leaving 11 bases unmatched. The CDR3 covers 18 residues. Looked up from germline, CDR1 is SGDLS and CDR2 is YYNGEE.

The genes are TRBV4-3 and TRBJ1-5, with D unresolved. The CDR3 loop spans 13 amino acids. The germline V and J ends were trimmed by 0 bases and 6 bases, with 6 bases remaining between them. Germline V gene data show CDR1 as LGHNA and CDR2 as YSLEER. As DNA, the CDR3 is TGCGCCAGCAGCCAAGAAGGCGGTCAGCCCCAGCATTTT. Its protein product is CASSQEGGQPQHF.